The following is a TCR beta chain sequence with its context. Its antigen is not known. The assay was immunoSEQ multiplex PCR, and TCRdb's table has in-frame clones only and misses some. The profile covers under 75,000 clones, with about 90% appearing a single time and under 10% taken by the ten largest. These data come from a study of OX40 agonist ivuxolimab in advanced cancers. Study in general: At 0.01 to 10 mg/kg, ivuxolimab was administered intravenously to patients every 2 weeks. Partial responses were achieved by three patients, of whom one had hepatocellular carcinoma and two had cutaneous melanoma.

Germline V gene data show CDR1 as SGHTA and CDR2 as FQGNSA. Unmatched junction bases numbered 4, after V lost 2 bases and J lost 3 bases. The CDR3 spans 14 residues. Study conclusions and caveats: There was clonal expansion of CD4+ and CD8+ blood T cells by week 6 at 0.1 to 3.0 mg/kg.

The V gene is TRBV7-2, the J gene TRBJ2-7, with TRBD1 matching over 7 bases. This TCR came from an adult with an advanced solid tumor such as melanoma, head and neck, liver or kidney cancer. The sequencing used CD4+ or CD8+ T cells sorted from blood, collected in a trial of the OX40 agonist ivuxolimab. In nucleotides, the CDR3 is TGTGCCAGCAGCTTAACCGGGACAGTCTACGAGCAGTACTTC. Protein product: CASSLTGTVYEQYF. Together with reference TRBV7-2 and TRBJ2-7, the CDR3 gives the full variable domain: GAGVSQSPSNKVTEKGKDVELRCDPISGHTALYWYRQSLGQGLEFLIYFQGNSAPDKSGLPSDRFSAERTGGSVSTLTIQRTQQEDSAVYLCASSLTGTVYEQYFGPGTRLTVT.